This T cell receptor beta chain derives from a study of PD-1 blockade in classical Hodgkin lymphoma (dated by TCRdb to 2018 to 2021). In the study overall: Nivolumab dosing was 3 mg/kg intravenously every 2 weeks, continuing until either disease progression or unacceptable toxicity. The study used TCR beta sequencing and CyTOF to define a peripheral blood immune signature of response to PD-1 blockade in classical Hodgkin lymphoma. Points the paper makes about the study in general: Diversity was lower in patients who began nivolumab less than 1 year after ASCT, so these patients were left out of later analyses to avoid confounding by immune reconstitution. CD4+ but not CD8+ TCR diversity rose significantly by C4D1 (p=0.0027 vs p=0.16), most apparent in complete responders (p=0.02). The study was limited to a single clinical trial cohort, and causes of repertoire differences, possibly disease activity or prior therapy, remained undefined. Trial patients with a complete response had baseline diversity similar to that of newly diagnosed patients, while partial responders and progressors had significantly lower diversity. Baseline TCR diversity was reported to be lower in newly diagnosed patients than in healthy donors and to be lower still in relapsed/refractory patients.

Measured from the cysteine to the phenylalanine, the CDR3 is 14 residues long. Solely the CDR3 DNA is kept, with 42 bases framed from the first base. From a lookup of the germline V gene, CDR1 and CDR2 are MNHEY and SVGAGI. Here V drops 8 bases and J drops 1 base, and the junction holds 5 bases not matched to any gene. For this clone: It has no known antigen specificity. No qualities accompany the bases; no much larger clone lies one base away.

The Qiagen DNeasy kit was used to extract genomic DNA both from unsorted PBMCs and from the negatively selected CD4+ and CD8+ fractions. TCR beta CDR3 regions were amplified by immunoSEQ multiplex PCR using primers annealing to V and J segments. A synthetic immune receptor repertoire was used to minimize amplification bias, and any residual bias was removed computationally once sequencing was done. Per the original workflow: Custom Python scripts were used to quantify repertoire diversity as the Shannon entropy index. Unsorted, CD4+ and CD8+ repertoires were examined separately, except in combined analyses, for which CD4+ and CD8+ sequences were merged in silico. Clonal expansion was defined as at least a 2-fold frequency increase after treatment relative to C1D1, with a pseudocount of 0.5 for undetected baseline clones. Clones with 0 or 1 copy at C1D1 were classified as singleton clones, and clones with 2 or more copies were classified as non-singleton clones. Clones expanded in unsorted samples were labelled as CD4+, CD8+ or unknown by matching protein sequences in sorted samples from the same patient. Diversity changes from C1D1 to C4D1 were tested in paired samples using Wilcoxon tests. TCRdb stores this immuneACCESS table with in-frame sequences only. Part of the clones is absent; in the studies checked, under half of the shortfall reflects unresolved V genes, and no reason is known for the rest. That table supplies the V and J calls and clone size; D and trimming were determined from the DNA. A total of some 19,000 clones appear in this sample, around 84% of them only once. The top ten clonotypes cover approximately 6% of the sample.

The time point label corresponds to: cycle 1 day 1 (C1D1), immediately before nivolumab initiation. Every trial patient had relapsed after autologous stem cell transplantation, and cohorts A, B and C differed in prior brentuximab vedotin exposure. The trial cohort comprised about 60 patients with relapsed/refractory classical Hodgkin lymphoma whose best overall responses were complete response, partial response or progressive disease. Single-agent nivolumab was administered to trial patients in the multi-cohort phase II CheckMate 205 trial. An independent review committee assessed best overall response by applying the 2007 International Working Group response criteria. Trial PBMCs were collected immediately before nivolumab initiation (C1D1) and during therapy at cycle 2 day 1 and cycle 4 day 1. Peripheral blood was collected in 8 mL Vacutainer Cell Preparation Tubes, from which PBMCs were isolated by centrifugation and then cryopreserved.

This sample comprised peripheral blood mononuclear cells (PBMCs), obtained at baseline. The chain is encoded by TRBV6-5 joined to TRBJ2-7; the central 10 bases match TRBD2. The sequence came from a human donor with classical Hodgkin lymphoma. The DNA reads TGTGCCAGCCGAGGTAGCGGGGGGTCCTACGAGCAGTACTTC. This encodes CASRGSGGSYEQYF.